This T cell receptor beta chain is from a study of cytomegalovirus exposure and HLA in healthy donors. To note about this clone: The antigen is undetermined.

Whole-study findings and limits: In an earlier analysis, productive rearrangement rates for most beta V segments clustered near 87% or 30%.

The PCR employed 60 Vbeta primers together with 13 Jbeta primers. Using immunoSEQ multiplex PCR, the repertoire was profiled, and TCRdb retains in-frame clones only, with some absent. The sample records about 130,000 clones, 50% to 75% being singletons. V shed 3 bases and J shed 1 base, with 3 bases lying between them. This CDR3 is built from 11 residues. CDR1 is GTSNPN, CDR2 SVGIG, per germline (reference sequence). The rearrangement uses TRBV30 and TRBJ2-5; D is unclear. The receptor was isolated from a middle-aged woman in good health and CMV-seronegative. Sequencing used PBMCs. The CDR3, as DNA: TGTGCCTGGAGCTCCCAAGAGACCCAGTACTTC. It translates to CAWSSQETQYF.